Following are 17 T cell receptor beta chains from one sample sequenced in a study of T cell changes during pregnancy in multiple sclerosis. The assay was immunoSEQ multiplex PCR, and TCRdb's table has in-frame clones only and misses some. The sample consists of 100,000 or so clones, approximately 94% of them appearing once. The sequenced sample was peripheral blood, obtained in the second trimester of pregnancy. The receptors originated from a female donor with multiple sclerosis, enrolled in a pregnancy study.

V gene TRBV5-1 combines with J gene TRBJ1-2, with 8 bases matching TRBD1. This CDR3 spans 15 amino acids. The junction had 9 bases not matched to a gene; V was cut back by 0 bases and J by 8 bases. Germline V gene data show CDR1 as SGHRS and CDR2 as YFSETQ. CDR3 bases: TGCGCCAGCAGCTTGGAGGGACAGGACCTTTCCGGCTACACCTTC. Protein product: CASSLEGQDLSGYTF.

The chain is built from TRBV5-6 and TRBJ1-1; 7 bases align to TRBD1. Looked up from germline, CDR1 is SGHDT and CDR2 is YYEEEE. J was trimmed by 0 bases and V by 0 bases; bases with no gene match: 5. CDR3 length: 16 residues. The CDR3 protein is CASSLGTGQMNTEAFF. The DNA of the CDR3 is TGTGCCAGCAGCTTGGGAACGGGACAGATGAACACTGAAGCTTTCTTT.

The V call is TRBV6-1, the J call TRBJ1-1; 10 bases are a match to TRBD1. V lost 6 bases to trimming and J lost 1 base; unmatched junction nucleotides: 5. Germline-derived CDR1 and CDR2 are MNHNS and SASEGT. This CDR3 has 15 amino acids. DNA of the CDR3: TGTGCCAGCAGCCCGACAGGGGGCTGGAACACTGAAGCTTTCTTT. It specifies CASSPTGGWNTEAFF.

This sequence joins TRBV28 and TRBJ1-3, with no clear D. Trimming shortened V by 5 bases and J by 0 bases, and 8 bases separated the two germline ends. This CDR3 contains 14 residues. Germline lookup yields CDR1 MDHEN and CDR2 SYDVKM. CDR3 loop: CASSRASSGNTIYF. DNA of the CDR3: TGTGCCAGCAGTCGAGCGAGCTCTGGAAACACCATATATTTT.

The genes are TRBV5-4 and TRBJ1-1; no firm D call. This CDR3 region has 14 residues. Deletions cut 0 bases from V and 1 base from J, with 7 bases between. The germline CDR1 and CDR2 sequences are SGHNT and YYREEE (reference sequence). CDR3 amino acids: CASSLDPGNTEAFF. In nucleotides, the CDR3 is TGTGCCAGCAGCTTGGATCCGGGGAACACTGAAGCTTTCTTT.

In its sample, this clone was seen once. The chain carries TRBV14 and TRBJ2-7; 7 bases are a match to TRBD1. V lost 1 base to trimming and J lost 3 bases; unmatched junction nucleotides: 3. Germline-derived CDR1 and CDR2 are SGHDN and FVKESK. This CDR3 is built from 14 residues. CDR3 nucleotides: TGTGCCAGCAGCCAAGGTCGGGACAGCTACGAGCAGTACTTC. This encodes CASSQGRDSYEQYF. The whole variable domain, remainder taken from reference TRBV14 and TRBJ2-7, is EAGVTQFPSHSVIEKGQTVTLRCDPISGHDNLYWYRRVMGKEIKFLLHFVKESKQDESGMPNNRFLAERTGGTYSTLKVQPAELEDSGVYFCASSQGRDSYEQYFGPGTRLTVT.

The chain is built from TRBV6-1 and TRBJ2-1, with 8 positions matching TRBD2. This CDR3 is built from 16 residues. V trimming: 2 bases; J trimming: 4 bases; junction bases outside the gene matches: 7. CDR1 MNHNS and CDR2 SASEGT come from the germline V gene. CDR3 nucleotides: TGTGCCAGCAGTGAACGGCTAGCGGGTCCTTACAATGAGCAGTTCTTC. Encoded protein: CASSERLAGPYNEQFF.

The V call is TRBV5-8, the J call TRBJ2-7, with 8 bases fitting TRBD1. The V segment lost 5 bases and the J segment 12 bases; nucleotides outside the gene matches: 10. This CDR3 contains 12 residues. Germline CDR1 reads SGHTS; CDR2 reads YDEGEE. The CDR3 is CASRLQGARLYF. The CDR3 bases are TGTGCCAGCAGACTTCAGGGGGCGCGACTGTACTTC.

The chain links TRBV6-1 to TRBJ2-1; the D gene is possibly TRBD2 (5 bases). Deletions cut 7 bases from V and 4 bases from J, with 17 bases between. CDR1 is MNHNS, CDR2 SASEGT, per germline. The CDR3 length is 15 residues. The CDR3 DNA reads TGTGCCAGCACCAAACCGGGATCCGCGTACAATGAGCAGTTCTTC. It translates to CASTKPGSAYNEQFF.

V and J are TRBV6-1 and TRBJ1-5; a possible D gene is TRBD1 (6 bases). The CDR3 contains 15 residues. CDR1 MNHNS and CDR2 SASEGT come from the germline V gene. V was pared by 4 bases and J by 5 bases, with 15 bases between. CDR3 in DNA: TGTGCCAGCAGTGGCGTACAGGGTTCTCATCAGCCCCAGCATTTT. The encoded protein is CASSGVQGSHQPQHF.

The V call is TRBV9, the J call TRBJ2-7, with 9 bases lining up with TRBD1. The CDR3 extends over 14 amino acids. V trimming: 4 bases; J trimming: 7 bases; junction bases outside the gene matches: 9. Germline V gives CDR1 SGDLS, CDR2 YYNGEE. Written as DNA, the CDR3 is TGTGCCAGCAGCCCCTGGACAGGGGTCCGGGAGCAGTACTTC. Amino acids: CASSPWTGVREQYF.

V and J are TRBV19 and TRBJ1-2, with D possibly matching TRBD1 (5 bases). V was clipped by 7 bases and J by 4 bases, with 19 bases between them. Germline assignment: CDR1 LNHDA and CDR2 SQIVND (reference sequence). The CDR3 length is 15 residues. DNA of the CDR3: TGTGCCAGTACCACGCGGGGCAGGCCCCTCTATGGCTACACCTTC. Translating gives CASTTRGRPLYGYTF.

J is TRBJ2-7 and V is TRBV11-2; 8 bases align to TRBD2. Trimming cost V 5 bases and J 2 bases; bases outside gene matches: 8. CDR3 length equals 15 residues. CDR1 and CDR2 (germline): SGHAT, FQNNGV. The CDR3 is CASSPREGWTYEQYF. CDR3 DNA: TGTGCCAGCAGCCCTCGGGAGGGATGGACCTACGAGCAGTACTTC.

J is TRBJ1-1 and V is TRBV7-3; 11 bases line up with TRBD1. CDR3 size: 16 residues. Germline values: CDR1 SGHTA, CDR2 FQGTGA. V was pared by 0 bases and J by 4 bases, with 4 bases of the junction left unmatched. Here the CDR3 DNA reads TGTGCCAGCAGCTTAACGGGGGGGACAGGGGGCACTGAAGCTTTCTTT. This codes for CASSLTGGTGGTEAFF.

The chain joins TRBV6-5 to TRBJ1-1; D is unclear. Between the trimmed V and J ends, which lost 0 bases and 5 bases, there was a span of 16 bases. CDR3 length equals 16 residues. Germline values: CDR1 MNHEY, CDR2 SVGAGI. The CDR3 nucleotides read TGTGCCAGCAGTTACTCCTCTGTACCCGGGAGGACTGAAGCTTTCTTT. It translates to CASSYSSVPGRTEAFF.

This clone was observed a handful of times. The CDR3 coding sequence is TGTGCCAGCAGCAGGACAGGGGGACTTGGGGATGGCTACACCTTC. It codes for CASSRTGGLGDGYTF. V and J are TRBV6-5 and TRBJ1-2, with 10 positions matching TRBD1. The CDR3 consists of 15 residues. V lost 6 bases and J lost 6; bases outside the gene matches: 10. CDR1 and CDR2 (germline): MNHEY, SVGAGI.

The chain uses TRBV9 and TRBJ1-1; perhaps TRBD1 as D (6 bases). This CDR3 spans 12 amino acids. The ends were cut back, 4 bases at V and 6 bases at J, with 10 bases in the middle. CDR1 and CDR2 (germline): SGDLS, YYNGEE. The CDR3 region is CASSPTGPEAFF. The CDR3 DNA reads as TGTGCCAGCAGCCCCACAGGGCCTGAAGCTTTCTTT.